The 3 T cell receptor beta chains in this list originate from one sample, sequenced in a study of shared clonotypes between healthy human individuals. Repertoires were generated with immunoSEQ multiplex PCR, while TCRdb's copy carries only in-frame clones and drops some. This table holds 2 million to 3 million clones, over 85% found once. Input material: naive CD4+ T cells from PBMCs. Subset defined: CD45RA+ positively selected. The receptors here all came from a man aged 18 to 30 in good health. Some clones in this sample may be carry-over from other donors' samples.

CDR3 protein: CASSPNRQGLAGNNEQFF. The CDR3 DNA sequence: TGTGCCAGCAGCCCGAACCGGCAGGGACTAGCGGGAAACAATGAGCAGTTCTTC. The chain employs TRBV7-3 and TRBJ2-1; 13 bases are a match to TRBD2. V dropped 5 bases and J dropped 5; count of bases not matched to a gene: 12. The CDR3 runs 18 residues. Germline CDR1 is SGHTA and CDR2 is FQGTGA.

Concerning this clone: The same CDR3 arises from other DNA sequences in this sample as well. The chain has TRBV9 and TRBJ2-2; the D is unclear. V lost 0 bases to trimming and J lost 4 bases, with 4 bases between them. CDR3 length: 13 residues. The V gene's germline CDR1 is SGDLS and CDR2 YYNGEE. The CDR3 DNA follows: TGTGCCAGCAGCGTAGCGCCCACCGGGGAGCTGTTTTTT. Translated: CASSVAPTGELFF.

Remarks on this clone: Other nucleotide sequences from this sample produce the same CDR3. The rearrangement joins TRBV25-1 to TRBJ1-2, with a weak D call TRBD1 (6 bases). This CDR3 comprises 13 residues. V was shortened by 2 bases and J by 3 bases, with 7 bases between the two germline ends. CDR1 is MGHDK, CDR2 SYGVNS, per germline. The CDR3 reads CASSEGQYYGYTF. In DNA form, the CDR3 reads TGTGCCAGCAGTGAAGGACAGTACTATGGCTACACCTTC.